This T cell receptor beta chain was sequenced for a study of T cell repertoires in cytomegalovirus infection. Whole-study context: HLA-C-restricted CMV epitopes, recently identified, and well-studied HLA-B-restricted ones were used by the study. In public TCR beta signatures, there were indications of both CMV infection and matching HLA type.

A single record per CDR3 protein comes from TCRdb applying MiXCR to the reads. The profile shows about 70,000 distinct CDR3 sequences, 20% to 25% of them singletons. Study-level findings and limits: Dominant in the ex vivo response were TCR beta clonotypes restricted by HLA-C and specific for CMV. Carriers of CMV and the relevant HLA type were discriminated by public TCR beta frequency.

The V gene end was trimmed by 4 bases and the J gene end by 6 bases; junction bases not matched to a gene: 5. The CDR3 is made up of 14 amino acids. Germline CDR1 is LGHNA and CDR2 is YSLEER. On this clonotype: Its target is unknown.

V is TRBV4-3 and J is TRBJ2-7, with 11 bases lining up with TRBD1. This clonotype was sampled from a human donor in good health (CMV status not recorded). Some clones in this sample may be carry-over from other donors' samples. Material: CD8+ T cells from cultured PBMCs, obtained from culture after CMV antigen stimulation. CDR3 region: CASSRWTGGAEQYF. The CDR3 nucleotides read TGCGCCAGCAGCCGGTGGACAGGGGGCGCCGAGCAGTACTTC.